This TCR beta chain is from a study of early T cells in non-severe SARS-CoV-2 infection (dated by TCRdb to the early 2020s). A note on the overall study: Because TCR sequencing was done on bulk RNA from unsorted whole blood, the alpha and beta chains could not be paired. Overall study results and their limits: VDJdb matching was skewed toward anti-spike CD8 responses and likely underestimated virus-specific expansions, missing private and CD4 specificities.

Receptors were amplified or captured by 5' RACE. Sequencing was carried out with a NextSeq 500. In the TCR library protocol, unique molecular identifiers were attached to individual cDNA molecules to correct for PCR bias and sequencing error. Sequencing covered both TCR alpha and beta chains, and within each sample the abundances of alpha and beta sequences were tightly co-correlated. For the original study's pipeline: Decombinator V4 was used to perform V gene, J gene and CDR3 annotation of TCR sequences. TCRs were defined as expanded if a significant change between any two time points was detected under a Poisson model with p below 0.0001. Abundances of TCRs were expressed as counts per million after normalisation to the total number of TCRs sequenced in each sample. TRAV1-2 paired with TRAJ12, TRAJ20 or TRAJ33 defined MAIT TCRs, while TRAV10 paired with TRAJ18 defined iNKT TCRs. VDJdb, accessed on 1 November 2021, was searched for TCRs annotated for CMV, EBV and SARS-CoV-2, and TCRs annotated for more than one antigen were excluded. The raw public reads went through TCRdb reprocessing: fastp at Q25, MiXCR clone calling, in-frame beta chains kept. One record per CDR3 amino acid sequence lists the most common genes and DNA. The V and J calls and clone size come from TCRdb's table, not from the authors' own analysis. This sample is represented by 65,000 to 90,000 distinct CDR3 sequences; more than 9% of them were singletons. The biggest ten clones account for less than 8.5% of the sample.

A case-control design nested within a healthcare worker cohort in London, UK, was used, with weekly nasopharyngeal swab PCR tests and blood sampling performed. Healthcare workers were recruited between 23 and 31 March 2020, during the week of the UK lockdown, and were followed weekly for up to roughly 16 weeks. V is trimmed back by 6 bases and J by 1 base, and the junction contains 3 bases that no gene match accounts for. Spanning cysteine to phenylalanine, the CDR3 consists of 14 amino acids. Only the CDR3 DNA stays, 42 bases, in frame from base 1. Sequences SNHLY (CDR1) and FYNNEI (CDR2) are obtained from the germline V gene. A word on this clonotype: What this receptor recognizes is not known. No base quality values were provided; no much bigger clone lies one nucleotide off.

This chain is built from TRBV2 and TRBJ2-3, with 8 junctional bases fitting TRBD1. The receptor was derived from an adult who was a healthcare worker with PCR-confirmed SARS-CoV-2 infection or an uninfected control (not recorded which). Material: whole blood. CDR3 loop: CASRPGQGTDTQYF. The DNA is as follows: TGTGCCAGCAGGCCGGGACAGGGCACAGATACGCAGTATTTT.